The 22 T cell receptor beta chains below were found in one sample sequenced in a study of beta chain features in type 1 diabetes. Reverse transcribing all isolated RNA meant expressed TCRB transcripts were sequenced. TCRdb's table, derived via immunoSEQ multiplex PCR, lists solely in-frame clones and lacks some. Here the sample spans under 450,000 clones, approximately 13% being singletons. What was sequenced was naive CD4+ T cells from blood. These receptors were obtained from a man younger than 45 in good health.

This clone was picked up a small number of times. The rearrangement joins TRBV7-9 to TRBJ2-1; 9 nucleotides agree with TRBD2. From germline, CDR1 is SEHNR and CDR2 FQNEAQ (reference sequence). The CDR3 length is 12 residues. With 10 bases clipped from V and 6 bases from J, the junction kept 4 bases outside the gene matches. CDR3 sequence: CATNSGGNEQFF. CDR3 DNA sequence: TGTGCCACCAATAGCGGGGGCAATGAGCAGTTCTTC.

This clone was counted between two and nine times. The chain recombines TRBV4-3 with TRBJ2-7, with a possible D match to TRBD2 (6 bases). Germline values: CDR1 LGHNA, CDR2 YSLEER. CDR3 size: 16 residues. V was cut by 0 bases and J by 2 bases, with 14 bases left in between. CDR3 sequence: CASSQEGPGGTYEQYF. The DNA for the CDR3 is TGCGCCAGCAGCCAAGAAGGTCCCGGGGGTACCTACGAGCAGTACTTC.

This clone was counted a few times. This chain uses TRBV18 with TRBJ2-7, with TRBD2 matching over 9 bases. V lost 3 bases to trimming and J lost 6 bases; unmatched junction nucleotides: 3. In germline, CDR1 is KGHSH, CDR2 LQKENI. This CDR3 spans 13 amino acids. The CDR3 DNA follows: TGTGCCAGCTCACCTAGCGGGAGTAGCGAGCAGTACGTC. Its translation is CASSPSGSSEQYV.

The chain joins TRBV7-2 to TRBJ2-3; 7 bases are a match to TRBD1. The CDR3 has 16 residues. Germline CDR1 is SGHTA and CDR2 is FQGNSA. The ends lost 2 bases at V and 5 bases at J; junction bases unmatched: 10. The CDR3 DNA reads TGTGCCAGCAGCTTAACCGACAGGGATTTGGGAGATACGCAGTATTTT. Amino acids: CASSLTDRDLGDTQYF.

This clone was counted only a few times. This sample includes further DNA sequences coding for the same CDR3. This chain connects TRBV10-3 to TRBJ2-3, with 12 bases matching TRBD2. V lost 6 bases to trimming and J lost 4 bases; unmatched junction nucleotides: 5. CDR1 is ENHRY, CDR2 SYGVKD, per germline. The CDR3 extends over 15 amino acids. The CDR3 nucleotides are TGTGCCATCAGCATACTAGCGGGGGGATCAGATACGCAGTATTTT. Protein: CAISILAGGSDTQYF.

This clone was observed a few times. The V call is TRBV6-7, the J call TRBJ2-1; D unresolved. TRBV6-7 counts as an open reading frame of uncertain function. This CDR3 contains 15 residues. Trimming cost V 4 bases and J 2 bases, with 12 bases left between them. This CDR3 is CASSSNLSTYNEQFF. The CDR3 bases are TGTGCCAGCAGTTCCAACCTCAGTACCTACAATGAGCAGTTCTTC.

This chain links TRBV11-2 with TRBJ2-2; D ambiguous. Germline assignment: CDR1 SGHAT and CDR2 FQNNGV. The ends were cut back, 0 bases at V and 7 bases at J, with 3 bases in the middle. CDR3 size: 12 residues. The CDR3 is CASSLDGGELFF. The CDR3 coding sequence is TGTGCCAGCAGCTTAGATGGCGGGGAGCTGTTTTTT.

This chain joins TRBV7-6 and TRBJ2-2; 10 bases map to TRBD1. This CDR3 has 14 amino acids. The junction had 4 bases not matched to a gene; V was cut back by 5 bases and J by 7 bases. From germline, CDR1 is SGHVS and CDR2 FNYEAQ. In nucleotides, the CDR3 is TGTGCCAGCAGCCGACAGGGGGCAGGCGGGGAGCTGTTTTTT. Protein product: CASSRQGAGGELFF.

V is TRBV5-1 and J is TRBJ2-1, with TRBD2 identical over 8 bases. The V and J ends lost 1 base and 6 bases, in that order; junction bases with no gene match: 9. From germline, CDR1 is SGHRS and CDR2 YFSETQ. This CDR3 comprises 16 residues. Written as DNA, the CDR3 is TGCGCCAGCAGCTTGCCGGCGGGAGGCGTCGCCAATGAGCAGTTCTTC. Translated: CASSLPAGGVANEQFF. The full variable domain, completed using reference TRBV5-1 and TRBJ2-1, is KAGVTQTPRYLIKTRGQQVTLSCSPISGHRSVSWYQQTPGQGLQFLFEYFSETQRNKGNFPGRFSGRQFSNSRSEMNVSTLELGDSALYLCASSLPAGGVANEQFFGPGTRLTVL.

This clone was detected a few times. V usage is TRBV7-2 and J usage is TRBJ2-5; D unresolved. V gave up 5 bases and J gave up 0 bases, with 4 bases separating them. In germline, CDR1 is SGHTA, CDR2 FQGNSA. This CDR3 has 12 residues. The CDR3 DNA sequence: TGTGCCAGCAGCCGGGACCAAGAGACCCAGTACTTC. Translated: CASSRDQETQYF.

CDR3 nucleotides: TGCGCCAGCAGCACGGGATCCTTCTTCTACAATGAGCAGTTCTTC. Protein: CASSTGSFFYNEQFF. The rearrangement uses TRBV5-1 and TRBJ2-1; maybe TRBD2 (5 bases). Trimming left V 4 bases short and J 3 bases short, with 14 bases between. The length of the CDR3 is 15 residues. Per germline, CDR1 SGHRS and CDR2 YFSETQ.

This clone has just a few counts. This chain joins TRBV7-2 and TRBJ2-5; 11 bases are shared with TRBD2. This CDR3 has 18 amino acids. Germline loops: CDR1 SGHTA, CDR2 FQGNSA. The junction had 16 bases not matched to a gene; V was cut back by 5 bases and J by 5 bases. As DNA, the CDR3 is TGTGCCAGCAGCCGAGGGTTCTTCCTAGCGGGAGGCGGGGAGACCCAGTACTTC. It specifies CASSRGFFLAGGGETQYF.

This clone was seen more than once but under ten times. The genes are TRBV6-1 and TRBJ2-7; tentative D call: TRBD1 (7 bases). V lost 4 bases and J 4 bases, leaving 17 bases between the germline ends. The germline V gene has CDR1 MNHNS and CDR2 SASEGT. The CDR3 is made up of 15 amino acids. This CDR3 is CASSGTGGRRYEQYV. DNA of the CDR3: TGTGCCAGCAGTGGGACAGGAGGGAGGCGGTACGAGCAGTACGTC.

This clone has only one observation. This chain connects TRBV19 to TRBJ2-1; a weak D match, TRBD2 (5 bases). V gave up 6 bases and J gave up 0 bases, with 15 bases separating them. This CDR3 contains 16 residues. Germline V CDR1 and CDR2: LNHDA, SQIVND (reference sequence). CDR3 residues: CASRRGLDSSYNEQFF. The CDR3 DNA follows: TGTGCCAGTAGACGTGGACTGGATAGCTCCTACAATGAGCAGTTCTTC.

V gene TRBV7-2 combines with J gene TRBJ2-2, with D uncertain. Germline CDR1 and CDR2: SGHTA and FQGNSA. Trimming stripped 3 bases from V and 3 bases from J, with 5 bases between. The CDR3 has 13 residues. CDR3 loop: CASSFGHTGELFF. CDR3 bases: TGTGCCAGCAGCTTTGGTCACACCGGGGAGCTGTTTTTT.

V gene TRBV18 combines with J gene TRBJ2-5, with TRBD1 as a possible D gene (7 bases). CDR3 size: 14 residues. Trimming left V 5 bases short and J 2 bases short, with 12 bases between. Germline V CDR1 and CDR2: KGHSH, LQKENI. The CDR3 DNA reads TGTGCCAGCTCAGGAGGGACAGAGCAAGAGACCCAGTACTTC. This codes for CASSGGTEQETQYF. Full variable domain (rest looked up from reference TRBV18 and TRBJ2-5): NAGVMQNPRHLVRRRGQEARLRCSPMKGHSHVYWYRQLPEEGLKFMVYLQKENIIDESGMPKERFSAEFPKEGPSILRIQQVVRGDSAAYFCASSGGTEQETQYFGPGTRLLVL.

The table lists this clone with a few counts. The genes are TRBV5-6 and TRBJ2-1; no clear D. This CDR3 region has 11 residues. Trimming took 0 bases from V and 9 from J, leaving 4 bases between them. Looked up from germline, CDR1 is SGHDT and CDR2 is YYEEEE. The CDR3 nucleotides read TGTGCCAGCAGCTTGGCCGTTGAGCAGTTCTTC. Translating gives CASSLAVEQFF.

V and J are TRBV5-1 and TRBJ2-1, with TRBD1 matching 9 bases. The trim removed 1 base at V and 6 bases at J, leaving 8 bases unmatched. CDR1 is SGHRS, CDR2 YFSETQ, per germline. The CDR3 extends over 16 amino acids. The CDR3 DNA is TGCGCCAGCAGCTTGACGGGACAGGGCTGGTCCAATGAGCAGTTCTTC. This codes for CASSLTGQGWSNEQFF.

This clone has only a few counts. This chain connects TRBV20-1 to TRBJ2-3; D remains ambiguous. Germline CDR1 DFQATT, CDR2 SNEGSKA (reference sequence). With 6 bases removed from V and 5 bases from J, the gap between germline ends came to 9 bases. The CDR3 covers 11 residues. CDR3 coding DNA: TGCAGTGCAAATCGGAGAGATACGCAGTATTTT. As protein: CSANRRDTQYF.

The gene calls are TRBV5-6 and TRBJ2-7; TRBD2 might be the D (5 bases). The germline V gene encodes CDR1 SGHDT and CDR2 YYEEEE. The V end was cut by 5 bases, the J end by 7 bases, with 25 bases between. The CDR3 sequence is 16 residues long. Written as DNA, the CDR3 is TGTGCCAGCAGATACCGTGGTAACAGAGGGCTACGGGAGCAGTACTTC. As protein: CASRYRGNRGLREQYF.

The rearrangement joins TRBV10-3 to TRBJ2-1; the D call may be TRBD1 or TRBD2 (5 bases each). The CDR3 runs 14 residues. Germline V gives CDR1 ENHRY, CDR2 SYGVKD. Trimming shortened V by 9 bases and J by 5 bases, and 17 bases separated the two germline ends. The CDR3 is CAIASGTSHNEQFF. In DNA, the CDR3 is TGTGCCATAGCCTCCGGGACGTCCCACAATGAGCAGTTCTTC.

The chain carries TRBV10-3 and TRBJ2-2; D gene ambiguous. This CDR3 has 11 residues. Trimming cost V 4 bases and J 5 bases, with 2 bases left between them. Looked up from germline, CDR1 is ENHRY and CDR2 is SYGVKD. The CDR3 loop is CAISGTGELFF. In DNA, the CDR3 is TGTGCCATCAGTGGTACCGGGGAGCTGTTTTTT.